The source of this T cell receptor (beta chain) is a study of long-term antiretroviral therapy in people with HIV. Study results and limitations: Sampling of blood ran from about 2003 to 2017, and older ART regimens were possibly in use. Among HIV repertoires, CDR3 length ranges were narrower than those of controls. Diversity rose after ART but stayed below transplant donor controls.

In this sample, this clone turned up a few times. Its target is not known. The V end lost 4 bases, the J end lost 3 bases, and 11 bases lay between the germline ends. The CDR3 has 14 residues. Germline values: CDR1 SGHDT, CDR2 YYEEEE. With survey level as its setting, the immunoSEQ assay was v3.0. Assay: immunoSEQ multiplex PCR; the TCRdb copy retains only in-frame clones and omits some. The data hold some 22,000 clones, with approximately 90% observed a single time. This sequence joins TRBV5-6 and TRBJ1-5, with D unclear. This specimen was unsorted PBMCs, taken 2.3 years after starting antiretroviral therapy. The receptor was isolated from a man in his fifties or sixties with HIV. The DNA for the CDR3 is TGTGCCAGCAGCACCCGGGAAGACAATCAGCCCCAGCATTTT. It yields the protein CASSTREDNQPQHF.